This T cell receptor beta chain comes out of a study of shared clonotypes between healthy human individuals. CDR3 length: 14 amino acids. The germline V gene has CDR1 SNHLY and CDR2 FYNNEI. V trimming: 4 bases; J trimming: 7 bases; junction bases outside the gene matches: 3. The investigators split CD4+ cells into a CD45RA+ naive subset and a CD45RA-negative memory subset. Generated by immunoSEQ multiplex PCR, the TCRdb table keeps only in-frame clones and is missing some. The sample includes 2 million to 3 million clones, under 95% of them seen just once. Sample: naive CD4+ T cells from PBMCs. Subset defined: CD45RA+ positively selected. The clonotype comes from a man between 18 and 35 years old in good health. Some clones in this sample may be carry-over from other donors' samples. V usage is TRBV2 and J usage is TRBJ1-5, with 11 bases identical to TRBD1. CDR3 DNA: TGTGCCAGCAGTGGGACAGGGGGCGAACAGCCCCAGCATTTT. Amino acid sequence: CASSGTGGEQPQHF.